These 15 T cell receptor beta chains were all obtained from the same sample, sequenced in a study of blood T cell repertoires in COVID-19. Repertoires were generated with immunoSEQ multiplex PCR, while TCRdb's copy carries only in-frame clones and drops some. The table includes nearly 30,000 clones, about 88% detected once. The sequenced sample consisted of peripheral blood. The receptors stem from a man aged 65-85 years with active or convalescent COVID-19.

The J gene is TRBJ2-3, the V gene TRBV2; 9 nucleotides align to TRBD2. Germline CDR1 reads SNHLY; CDR2 reads FYNNEI. CDR3 length equals 17 residues. With 8 bases clipped from V and 6 bases from J, the junction kept 18 bases outside the gene matches. CDR3 in amino acids: CASLLRGLASPADTQYF. The CDR3 coding sequence is TGTGCCAGCCTCCTAAGAGGACTAGCGTCCCCCGCGGATACGCAGTATTTT. Full variable domain (rest looked up from reference TRBV2 and TRBJ2-3): EPEVTQTPSHQVTQMGQEVILRCVPISNHLYFYWYRQILGQKVEFLVSFYNNEISEKSEIFDDQFSVERPDGSNFTLKIRSTKLEDSAMYFCASLLRGLASPADTQYFGPGTRLTVL.

V usage is TRBV4-1 and J usage is TRBJ2-5; D unresolved. V was clipped by 2 bases and J by 4 bases, with 8 bases between them. The germline V gene has CDR1 MGHRA and CDR2 YSYEKL. This CDR3 region has 13 residues. The CDR3: CASSQQIPETQYF. For the CDR3, the DNA is TGCGCCAGCAGCCAACAGATCCCAGAGACCCAGTACTTC.

The V call is TRBV6-5, the J call TRBJ2-5, with TRBD1 as a possible D gene (6 bases). With 5 bases removed from V and 2 bases from J, the gap between germline ends came to 9 bases. Germline V gene data show CDR1 as MNHEY and CDR2 as SVGAGI. The length of the CDR3 is 13 residues. This chain's CDR3 is CASSTQGQETQYF. Written as DNA, the CDR3 is TGTGCCAGCAGTACGCAGGGGCAAGAGACCCAGTACTTC.

This chain uses TRBV19 with TRBJ1-1; 7 bases line up with TRBD1. From germline, CDR1 is LNHDA and CDR2 SQIVND (reference sequence). The V segment lost 6 bases and the J segment 8 bases; nucleotides outside the gene matches: 9. This CDR3 has 13 amino acids. This chain's CDR3 is CASSPTGTAEAFF. In nucleotides, the CDR3 is TGTGCCAGTAGCCCGACCGGGACAGCCGAAGCTTTCTTT.

This clone was observed a single time. This chain uses TRBV7-9 with TRBJ2-7; 10 bases fit TRBD1. V trimming: 4 bases; J trimming: 2 bases; junction bases outside the gene matches: 2. The CDR3 loop spans 14 amino acids. CDR1 is SEHNR, CDR2 FQNEAQ, per germline (reference sequence). CDR3 nucleotides: TGTGCCAGCAGCTCCGGGACAGGGGCCTACGAGCAGTACTTC. Protein sequence: CASSSGTGAYEQYF. Filled out from reference TRBV7-9 and TRBJ2-7, the complete variable domain reads DTGVSQNPRHKITKRGQNVTFRCDPISEHNRLYWYRQTLGQGPEFLTYFQNEAQLEKSRLLSDRFSAERPKGSFSTLEIQRTEQGDSAMYLCASSSGTGAYEQYFGPGTRLTVT.

The V call is TRBV21-1, the J call TRBJ2-1; the table's D call TRBD2 went unverified against the DNA. TRBV21-1 is shown as a pseudogene. This CDR3 contains 16 residues. This CDR3 is CASSKAYDYSNDEQFF. The CDR3 DNA reads as TGTGCCAGCAGCAAAGCCTATGACTATTCCAACGATGAGCAGTTCTTC.

The chain joins TRBV2 to TRBJ2-7; 8 bases align to TRBD1. The CDR3 has 15 amino acids. J lost 9 bases, V lost 5 bases, and 15 bases had no gene match. The germline V gene has CDR1 SNHLY and CDR2 FYNNEI. The CDR3 loop is CASSPRDRFSLGQYF. DNA of the CDR3: TGTGCCAGCAGTCCTCGGGACAGGTTTTCCCTAGGGCAGTACTTC.

The chain carries TRBV6-1 and TRBJ1-5; D remains ambiguous. V lost 2 bases, J lost 6 bases, and 5 bases lay in between. The germline V gene encodes CDR1 MNHNS and CDR2 SASEGT. The CDR3 is made up of 12 amino acids. In DNA form, the CDR3 reads TGTGCCAGCAGTGAATCGGGTCAGCCCCAGCATTTT. The encoded protein is CASSESGQPQHF.

The CDR3 DNA follows: TGCGCCAGCAGATTTCGGGACACTAATTCGGGGTATTACAATGAGCAGTTCTTC. Translated: CASRFRDTNSGYYNEQFF. J is TRBJ2-1 and V is TRBV10-1; possibly TRBD1 for D (6 bases). Per the germline V gene, CDR1 is WNHNN and CDR2 is SYGVQD (reference sequence). V lost 6 bases and J 4 bases, leaving 25 bases between the germline ends. The CDR3 runs to 18 residues.

The V and J genes are TRBV12-2 and TRBJ1-5; no DNA check was done on the table's D call, TRBD1. TRBV12-2 is reported as a pseudogene. The CDR3 runs to 17 residues. The CDR3 nucleotides are TGTGCAAGTCGCTTAGCCCAGGGATTCTATAGCAATCAGCCCCAGCATTTT. This translates into CASRLAQGFYSNQPQHF.

This chain joins TRBV20-1 and TRBJ1-1; no definite D call. V was clipped by 6 bases and J by 6 bases, with 11 bases between them. The CDR3 covers 11 residues. The V gene's germline CDR1 is DFQATT and CDR2 SNEGSKA (reference sequence). The CDR3 region has the DNA TGCAGTGCCCCCAGGTGGCCTGAAGCTTTCTTT. Its translation is CSAPRWPEAFF.

The chain employs TRBV9 and TRBJ2-1; 7 bases map to TRBD2. The V gene's germline CDR1 is SGDLS and CDR2 YYNGEE. CDR3 size: 15 residues. Unmatched junction bases numbered 4, after V lost 3 bases and J lost 1 base. The CDR3 here is CASSAGGSSYNEQFF. CDR3 in DNA: TGTGCCAGCAGCGCGGGCGGGAGTTCCTACAATGAGCAGTTCTTC.

The chain combines TRBV19 with TRBJ2-3; a weak D match, TRBD2 (5 bases). Germline V gene data show CDR1 as LNHDA and CDR2 as SQIVND (reference sequence). V lost 5 bases and J lost 0, with 12 bases in between. This CDR3 has 15 residues. This CDR3 reads CASSPETRSTDTQYF. Here the CDR3 DNA reads TGTGCCAGTAGTCCAGAAACTAGAAGCACAGATACGCAGTATTTT.

This clone was detected only a few times. V gene TRBV5-1 combines with J gene TRBJ1-1, with D maybe TRBD1 (6 bases). The CDR3 runs 14 residues. Germline V gives CDR1 SGHRS, CDR2 YFSETQ. Between the trimmed V and J ends, which lost 2 bases and 7 bases, there was a span of 15 bases. The CDR3 here is CASSLTTGIGEAFF. CDR3 DNA: TGCGCCAGCAGCTTAACGACAGGCATCGGTGAAGCTTTCTTT.

In its sample, this clone was seen once. The chain joins TRBV7-8 to TRBJ2-3; TRBD1 matches at 7 bases. The CDR3 has 15 amino acids. CDR1 SGHVS and CDR2 FQNEAQ come from the germline V gene. Trimming at V came to 4 bases and at J to 0 bases, leaving 4 bases not matched to a gene. The CDR3 spells CASSYYRGSTDTQYF. The CDR3 nucleotides read TGTGCCAGCAGCTACTACAGGGGTAGCACAGATACGCAGTATTTT.